This TCR beta chain was found in a study of CD8+ T cells in alopecia areata. Sequencing relied on a cDNA template that was reverse transcribed from extracted RNA. Some clones are missing from TCRdb's copy, which holds only in-frame ones; the method was immunoSEQ multiplex PCR. The sample carries 95,000 to 120,000 clones, under 60% recorded once. The CDR3 runs to 12 residues. Trimming cost V 7 bases and J 4 bases; bases outside gene matches: 6. In germline, CDR1 is SQVTM, CDR2 ANQGSEA. The receptor was derived from a human donor with alopecia areata. Source material: NKG2D-low CD8+ T cells sorted from blood. J is TRBJ2-5 and V is TRBV29-1, with 7 bases identical to TRBD1. The CDR3 coding sequence is TGCAGCGCCGACAGGGCTGGAGAGACCCAGTACTTC. Translating it yields CSADRAGETQYF.